These 4 T cell receptor beta chains were sequenced from one sample in a study of vaccination and CD4 T cells after COVID-19. TCRdb passed the PCR reads through MiXCR, listing each CDR3 protein once. The table includes 20,000 to 25,000 distinct CDR3 sequences, around 50% detected once. The material sequenced was CD4+ T cells from blood, taken before SARS-CoV-2 vaccination. These receptors were taken from a human donor who had recovered from COVID-19.

The V and J genes are TRBV20-1 and TRBJ2-2, with D unresolved. This CDR3 spans 13 amino acids. Germline V gives CDR1 DFQATT, CDR2 SNEGSKA (reference sequence). Trimming took off 0 bases at V and 7 bases at J, with 9 bases between the two ends. As DNA, the CDR3 is TGCAGTGCTAGAGAAGGGTTCGGCGGGGAGCTGTTTTTT. Translating gives CSAREGFGGELFF.

This clonotype has more than one count but fewer than ten. The V gene is TRBV24-1, the J gene TRBJ2-5; TRBD1 matches at 12 bases. CDR1 and CDR2 from the germline V gene are KGHDR and SFDVKD. CDR3 length: 16 residues. After removal of 2 bases from V and 4 bases from J, the junction contained 4 bases not matched to a gene. As DNA, the CDR3 is TGTGCCACCAGTGATTCCGGGACAGGGGGCGGAGAGACCCAGTACTTC. Translating it yields CATSDSGTGGGETQYF.

The DNA of the CDR3 is TGTGCCAGTAGAAGGACTAGCGGGAGGGCCTTAGAGACCCAGTACTTC. This sequence encodes CASRRTSGRALETQYF. This chain links TRBV19 with TRBJ2-5; 15 bases agree with TRBD2. Unmatched junction bases numbered 6, after V lost 6 bases and J lost 4 bases. This CDR3 region has 16 residues. The V gene's germline CDR1 is LNHDA and CDR2 SQIVND (reference sequence). Based on the CDR3 plus reference TRBV19 and TRBJ2-5, the full variable domain is DGGITQSPKYLFRKEGQNVTLSCEQNLNHDAMYWYRQDPGQGLRLIYYSQIVNDFQKGDIAEGYSVSREKKESFPLTVTSAQKNPTAFYLCASRRTSGRALETQYFGPGTRLLVL.

This clonotype has a single count. This chain joins TRBV5-6 and TRBJ2-5; D not resolved. Germline V gene lookup returns CDR1 SGHDT and CDR2 YYEEEE. There are 13 residues in the CDR3. Trimming took off 1 base at V and 2 bases at J, with 6 bases between the two ends. CDR3 residues: CASSLYLQETQYF. The CDR3 DNA follows: TGTGCCAGCAGCTTGTATCTGCAAGAGACCCAGTACTTC.